This T cell receptor beta chain appears in the sequencing data of a study of T cell repertoires in cytomegalovirus infection. The wider study: Public signatures in TCR beta pointed to CMV infection and matching HLA type.

This clonotype was seen ten or more times. Its matching antigen is unknown. One end of the junction is discordant with germline, which a read error may explain. Findings and caveats of the study: There were carriers of CMV plus the relevant HLA, and cumulative public TCR beta family frequency identified them. Ex vivo responses were dominated by HLA-C-restricted CMV-specific TCR beta clonotypes.

The length of the CDR3 is 15 residues. Germline assignment: CDR1 MNHNS and CDR2 SASEGT. TCRdb itself ran the reads through MiXCR, one entry per CDR3 protein. The table records around 260,000 distinct CDR3 sequences, over 8% of them present only once. Material: PBMCs. This TCR derives from a human donor in good health (CMV status not recorded). Some clones in this sample may be carry-over from other donors' samples. The V gene is TRBV6-1, the J gene TRBJ2-7; 10 bases line up with TRBD1. CDR3 in amino acids: CASREETGGIYEQYF. CDR3 DNA: TGTGCCAGCAGAGAAGAGACAGGGGGCATATACGAGCAGTACTTC.